This T cell receptor beta chain was captured in a study of T cell responses to AZD1222 COVID-19 vaccine. The overall study: Second-dose recipients at about 4 or about 12 weeks were treated as one pooled group. General observations from the study: The CD4 TCRs associated with vaccination extended across spike and predominated at 160-218 and 743-854. Clonal diversity may have been underestimated, and the donors were mostly white British, with more females than males. Among AZD1222 vaccinees, only 5 to 7 were seropositive at baseline.

Germline-derived CDR1 and CDR2 are SGDLS and YYNGEE. V shed 4 bases and J 1 base; nucleotides not matched to a gene: 4. The CDR3 totals 14 residues. In the case of this clone: No antigen is known for it.

The data were produced by immunoSEQ multiplex PCR, yet TCRdb's version contains in-frame clones alone and is incomplete. In the table there are around 100,000 clones, roughly 88% of which are singletons. The V and J genes are TRBV9 and TRBJ2-7; 8 bases map to TRBD1. This sequence originates from an adult in good health. The sequenced sample was peripheral blood, obtained on day 0 of AZD1222 vaccination. CDR3 DNA sequence: TGTGCCAGCAGCCCCAGGACAGGGTCCTACGAGCAGTACTTC. Translating it yields CASSPRTGSYEQYF.